The rows below give T cell receptor beta chains drawn from one sample of a study of T cells in tumors after PD-1 blockade. The method was immunoSEQ multiplex PCR; TCRdb's version includes in-frame clones alone and lacks a portion of them. The sample lists roughly 14,000 clones, roughly 82% occurring once. The specimen was PBMCs, collected after anti-PD-1 treatment. These receptors all come from a human donor with basal cell carcinoma. CDR3s include the opening cysteine and the closing phenylalanine or tryptophan. A D gene is named only where the DNA matches it firmly. Clone size is shown for a subset of rows, as once, few, many or a class of expanded clone.

D	V	size	J	DNA	CDR3
TRBD1	TRBV5-6	once	TRBJ2-2	TGTGCCAGCAGCTTGTACCGGGACAGGTTCACCGGGGAGCTGTTTTTT	CASSLYRDRFTGELFF
TRBD2	TRBV7-9	.	TRBJ2-1	TGTGCCAGCAGCCCAACGTCCGGGGGGGCCAATGAGCAGTTCTTC	CASSPTSGGANEQFF
TRBD2	TRBV2	.	TRBJ2-1	TGTGCCTGCTGTTATGGGTGGGCGGGGGAGGGGAGCTCCTACAATGAGCAGTTCTTC	CACCYGWAGEGSSYNEQFF
TRBD1	TRBV24-1	.	TRBJ1-2	TGTGCCACCAGCCCCCCCGGGACAGGCCACTACACCTTC	CATSPPGTGHYTF
.	TRBV14	.	TRBJ2-1	TGTGCCAGCAGCCAAGCTGTGGACAGTACCCCTGGTGAGCAGTTCTTC	CASSQAVDSTPGEQFF
.	TRBV5-6	.	TRBJ1-1	TGTGCCAGCAGCTCCCGACAGCTCATGAACACTGAAGCTTTCTTT	CASSSRQLMNTEAFF
TRBD2	TRBV6-1	.	TRBJ2-4	TGTGCCAGCAGTGAAGCGCTTTGGGCGGGAGGGCCGGCCAAAAACATTCAGTACTTC	CASSEALWAGGPAKNIQYF
TRBD1	TRBV19	few	TRBJ1-5	TGTGCCAGTAGCAATACAGGGGGACAACAGCCCCAGCATTTT	CASSNTGGQQPQHF
.	TRBV5-4	.	TRBJ2-2	TGTGCCAGCAGCTCGACCGTCGCGAACACCGGGGAGCTGTTTTTT	CASSSTVANTGELFF
.	TRBV4-3	.	TRBJ1-1	TGCGCCAGCAGCCAAGAGATGGGGACTACCGACACTGAAGCTTTCTTT	CASSQEMGTTDTEAFF
TRBD1	TRBV6-5	few	TRBJ1-2	TGTGCCAGCAGACCTGGACAGGAAAGCTATGGCTACACCTTC	CASRPGQESYGYTF
.	TRBV6-4	.	TRBJ2-7	TGTGCCAGCAGACTAACTCCATTCGGTTCCGAGCAGTACTTC	CASRLTPFGSEQYF
TRBD2	TRBV2	.	TRBJ2-1	TGTCCCCGCAGTTATGGGTGGGCGGGGGAGGGGAGCTCCTACAATGAGCAGTTCTTC	CPRSYGWAGEGSSYNEQFF
.	TRBV5-5	.	TRBJ2-5	TGTGCCAGCACCTTGGGACCAGCGAGGGAGACCCAGTACTTC	CASTLGPARETQYF
TRBD2	TRBV6-1	.	TRBJ2-3	TGTGCCAGCAGGGAACCGGGACTAGCGGGGACTAGCACAGATACGCAGTATTTT	CASREPGLAGTSTDTQYF
TRBD1	TRBV7-2	.	TRBJ2-5	TGTGCCAGCAGCCTTGCGGGACAGGAACAAGAGACCCAGTACTTC	CASSLAGQEQETQYF
TRBD2	TRBV2	.	TRBJ2-2	TGTGCCAGCAGTCCGATGGGGGGGGACACCGGGGAGCTGTTTTTT	CASSPMGGDTGELFF
TRBD2	TRBV10-2	.	TRBJ2-1	TGCGCCAGCAGTGAAGCGGGACTAGCGGGAGGCGGTGAGCAGTTCTTC	CASSEAGLAGGGEQFF
TRBD1	TRBV7-2	once	TRBJ2-7	TGTGCCAGCAGCTTAGTGAGAGGCAGGGGGCAGAGCGAGCAGTACTTC	CASSLVRGRGQSEQYF
.	TRBV7-9	.	TRBJ2-5	TGTGCCAGCAGCTTAGGAATAGAGGGCAAAGAGACCCAGTACTTC	CASSLGIEGKETQYF
TRBD2	TRBV5-1	.	TRBJ2-3	TGCGCCAGCAGCTTGGGTCTAGCGGGGTCGGATACGCAGTATTTT	CASSLGLAGSDTQYF
.	TRBV7-8	.	TRBJ2-2	TGTGCCAGCAGCCGATACGGCGGGGAGCTGTTTTTT	CASSRYGGELFF
TRBD2	TRBV2	few	TRBJ2-1	TGTGCCCGCAGTGAAGGGTGGGCGGGGGTGGGGAGCTCCTACAATGAGCAGTTCTTC	CARSEGWAGVGSSYNEQFF
TRBD1	TRBV5-1	.	TRBJ2-7	TGCGCCAGCAGACCGGGACAGGGGCACGAGCAATACTTC	CASRPGQGHEQYF
TRBD2	TRBV30	.	TRBJ2-7	TGTGCCTGGAGTCCGGGACTAGCGGGGCTATACGAGCAGTACTTC	CAWSPGLAGLYEQYF
.	TRBV7-9	.	TRBJ1-4	TGTGCCAGCAGCTTGGGGCAGATAAATGAAAAACTGTTTTTT	CASSLGQINEKLFF